These 21 T cell receptor beta chains share one sample of origin, sequenced in a study of blood T cell repertoires in COVID-19. Sequencing used immunoSEQ multiplex PCR; TCRdb keeps in-frame clones, though not all of them. The sample yields fewer than 350,000 clones, around 88% seen once. The sequencing sample was made of peripheral blood. These TCRs come from a woman in her 70s with COVID-19, enrolled during active disease.

The count of this clone is one. V is TRBV7-9 and J is TRBJ2-5, with TRBD1 matching over 8 bases. The germline CDR1 and CDR2 sequences are SEHNR and FQNEAQ (reference sequence). The V and J ends lost 3 bases and 5 bases, in that order; junction bases with no gene match: 2. CDR3 size: 13 residues. CDR3 sequence (DNA): TGTGCCAGCAGCTTCAGGGGGCCGGAGACCCAGTACTTC. Protein: CASSFRGPETQYF.

This chain links TRBV29-1 with TRBJ1-2, with 8 positions matching TRBD1. CDR1 SQVTM and CDR2 ANQGSEA come from the germline V gene. Unmatched junction bases numbered 5, after V lost 3 bases and J lost 5 bases. The CDR3 runs 13 residues. The CDR3 region has the DNA TGCAGCGTTGACAGGGGGCTTCGTTATGGCTACACCTTC. It specifies CSVDRGLRYGYTF.

This clone has a handful of counts. This chain connects TRBV18 to TRBJ2-1; D is perhaps TRBD2 (5 bases). The CDR3 totals 16 residues. Germline V gene data show CDR1 as KGHSH and CDR2 as LQKENI. Trimming took 0 bases from V and 3 from J, leaving 12 bases between them. In DNA, the CDR3 is TGTGCCAGCTCACCACCTTCGCGGGCGAGCTACAATGAGCAGTTCTTC. This sequence encodes CASSPPSRASYNEQFF.

A few counts support this clone. This chain joins TRBV13 and TRBJ1-1; maybe TRBD1 (5 bases). Per the germline V gene, CDR1 is PRHDT and CDR2 is FYEKMQ (reference sequence). V lost 7 bases, J lost 4 bases, and 10 bases lay in between. The CDR3 totals 12 residues. The CDR3 sequence: CASKSGGTEAFF. CDR3 bases: TGTGCCAGCAAATCGGGGGGCACTGAAGCTTTCTTT.

The rearrangement uses TRBV7-2 and TRBJ2-7; D remains ambiguous. The CDR3 is 16 residues long. The germline CDR1 and CDR2 sequences are SGHTA and FQGNSA. V lost 0 bases and J 0 bases, leaving 12 bases between the germline ends. DNA of the CDR3: TGTGCCAGCAGCTTAGCGGGTTCTCCTAGCTCCTACGAGCAGTACTTC. Translation gives CASSLAGSPSSYEQYF.

This chain links TRBV3-1 (or the pseudogene TRBV3-2) with TRBJ2-7; 11 nucleotides match TRBD2. The trim removed 1 base at V and 3 bases at J, leaving 2 bases unmatched. Germline-derived CDR1 and CDR2 are LGHDT and YNNKEL (reference sequence). This CDR3 has 15 residues. CDR3 DNA sequence: TGTGCCAGCAGCCAAGTTACTAGCGGGAGCTACGAGCAGTACTTC. Translation gives CASSQVTSGSYEQYF.

This clone was counted between two and nine times. CDR3 nucleotide sequence: TGTGCCAGCAGTTTAACAGATACGCAGTATTTT. Encoded protein: CASSLTDTQYF. The gene calls are TRBV6-5 and TRBJ2-3; D remains unclear. CDR1 MNHEY and CDR2 SVGAGI come from the germline V gene. CDR3 length equals 11 residues. The V end was cut by 4 bases, the J end by 3 bases, with 2 bases between.

DNA of the CDR3: TGTGCCAGCAGCTTGGGACAGGGGAATCTTGATGAGCAGTTCTTC. This codes for CASSLGQGNLDEQFF. The rearrangement joins TRBV5-4 to TRBJ2-1; 8 nucleotides align to TRBD1. The length of the CDR3 is 15 residues. J lost 8 bases, V lost 0 bases, and 7 bases had no gene match. The V gene's germline CDR1 is SGHNT and CDR2 YYREEE (reference sequence).

The V and J genes are TRBV7-2 and TRBJ2-1; tentatively, D is TRBD1 (6 bases). The germline CDR1 and CDR2 sequences are SGHTA and FQGNSA. Trimming cost V 0 bases and J 5 bases, with 8 bases left between them. The CDR3 totals 14 residues. DNA for the CDR3: TGTGCCAGCAGCTTAGCTCGACAGGACAATGAGCAGTTCTTC. Translated: CASSLARQDNEQFF. Filled out from reference TRBV7-2 and TRBJ2-1, the complete variable domain reads GAGVSQSPSNKVTEKGKDVELRCDPISGHTALYWYRQSLGQGLEFLIYFQGNSAPDKSGLPSDRFSAERTGGSVSTLTIQRTQQEDSAVYLCASSLARQDNEQFFGPGTRLTVL.

V usage is TRBV30 and J usage is TRBJ1-2, with a possible D match to TRBD1 (6 bases). CDR1 is GTSNPN and CDR2 is SVGIG in the germline V gene (reference sequence). The CDR3 extends over 13 amino acids. Between the trimmed V and J ends, which lost 0 bases and 4 bases, there was a span of 9 bases. Written as DNA, the CDR3 is TGTGCCTGGAGTGTACAGGGCCGCTATGGCTACACCTTC. It yields the protein CAWSVQGRYGYTF.

The rearrangement links TRBV6-2 or TRBV6-3 to TRBJ1-4; D is possibly TRBD1 (6 bases). This CDR3 spans 15 amino acids. The ends were cut back, 5 bases at V and 0 bases at J, with 10 bases in the middle. Germline V lookup: CDR1 MNHEY, CDR2 SVGEGT. CDR3 DNA: TGTGCCAGCAGTCTGACAGGAACAACTAATGAAAAACTGTTTTTT. The encoded protein is CASSLTGTTNEKLFF.

The V gene is TRBV6-5, the J gene TRBJ1-2; 9 bases map to TRBD1. The CDR3 has 13 residues. V shed 5 bases, J shed 8 bases, and the junction held 6 bases outside the gene matches. Per germline, CDR1 MNHEY and CDR2 SVGAGI. This CDR3 reads CASSQTGGGGYTF. Written as DNA, the CDR3 is TGTGCCAGCAGTCAGACAGGGGGGGGCGGCTACACCTTC.

The chain uses TRBV4-1 and TRBJ2-3, with TRBD1 as a possible D gene (5 bases). With 0 bases removed from V and 3 bases from J, the gap between germline ends came to 10 bases. Germline CDR1 reads MGHRA; CDR2 reads YSYEKL. This CDR3 is 15 amino acids long. The CDR3 DNA reads as TGCGCCAGCAGCCAAGAAGGAAAGGGGACAGATACGCAGTATTTT. It encodes CASSQEGKGTDTQYF.

The chain carries TRBV2 and TRBJ2-3; possible D gene TRBD2, 5 bases. V was trimmed by 2 bases and J by 0 bases, leaving 6 bases between them. This CDR3 contains 14 residues. The germline V gene has CDR1 SNHLY and CDR2 FYNNEI. The CDR3 is CASSELASTDTQYF. The CDR3 DNA reads as TGTGCCAGCAGTGAACTAGCTAGCACAGATACGCAGTATTTT. Drawing the rest from reference TRBV2 and TRBJ2-3, the complete variable domain is EPEVTQTPSHQVTQMGQEVILRCVPISNHLYFYWYRQILGQKVEFLVSFYNNEISEKSEIFDDQFSVERPDGSNFTLKIRSTKLEDSAMYFCASSELASTDTQYFGPGTRLTVL.

As regards this clone: No DNA is shown, since the ends of the CDR3 on it are uncertain; the CDR3 is the one TCRdb lists. V is TRBV30 and J is TRBJ2-7; the D call of TRBD2 is as the table states it, not checked on the DNA. Germline loops: CDR1 GTSNPN, CDR2 SVGIG (reference sequence). With termini counted, the CDR3 has 14 amino acids. CDR3 protein: CAWSVSLLSYEQYF.

The rearrangement links TRBV19 to TRBJ2-4; D possibly corresponds to TRBD1 (6 bases). Looked up from germline, CDR1 is LNHDA and CDR2 is SQIVND (reference sequence). Trimming took off 5 bases at V and 3 bases at J, with 23 bases between the two ends. The CDR3 has 18 residues. The CDR3 reads CASSAQTLTRGGKNIQYF. CDR3 nucleotide sequence: TGTGCCAGTAGTGCCCAAACCTTGACCCGAGGGGGCAAAAACATTCAGTACTTC.

V is TRBV11-2 and J is TRBJ2-1, with 9 bases fitting TRBD1. Germline CDR1 is SGHAT and CDR2 is FQNNGV. The CDR3 length is 16 residues. The V segment lost 5 bases and the J segment 4 bases; nucleotides outside the gene matches: 9. The CDR3 region has the DNA TGTGCCAGCAGCCAACGGACAGGGGATTTATACAATGAGCAGTTCTTC. As protein: CASSQRTGDLYNEQFF.

The V and J genes are TRBV24-1 and TRBJ2-3, with D perhaps matching TRBD1 (6 bases). V lost 10 bases and J lost 2, with 9 bases in between. The CDR3 totals 12 residues. Germline loops: CDR1 KGHDR, CDR2 SFDVKD. CDR3 DNA sequence: TGTGCCACTGAGGGGGTCACAGATACGCAGTATTTT. It encodes CATEGVTDTQYF.

The table lists this clone with a few counts. V is TRBV15 and J is TRBJ2-1, with no clear D. This CDR3 has 15 residues. CDR1 and CDR2 (germline): LNHNV, YYDKDF (reference sequence). V was pared by 4 bases and J by 0 bases, with 10 bases between. The CDR3 bases are TGTGCCACCAGCATCGATAGGAGCTCCTACAATGAGCAGTTCTTC. This translates into CATSIDRSSYNEQFF.

The genes are TRBV5-8 and TRBJ1-2; D possibly corresponds to TRBD1 (5 bases). Between the trimmed V and J ends, which lost 2 bases and 4 bases, there was a span of 15 bases. Looked up from germline, CDR1 is SGHTS and CDR2 is YDEGEE. CDR3 size: 15 residues. CDR3 nucleotide sequence: TGTGCCAGCAGCTTCTTTCCCGACAGCGCCTATGGCTACACCTTC. Protein product: CASSFFPDSAYGYTF.

The genes are TRBV9 and TRBJ1-5; 11 nucleotides agree with TRBD1. J lost 4 bases, V lost 4 bases, and 7 bases had no gene match. The CDR3 has 16 residues. Germline V gene lookup returns CDR1 SGDLS and CDR2 YYNGEE. Here the CDR3 reads CASSKGTGGSNQPQHF. The CDR3 DNA reads TGTGCCAGCAGCAAAGGGACAGGGGGGTCAAATCAGCCCCAGCATTTT.